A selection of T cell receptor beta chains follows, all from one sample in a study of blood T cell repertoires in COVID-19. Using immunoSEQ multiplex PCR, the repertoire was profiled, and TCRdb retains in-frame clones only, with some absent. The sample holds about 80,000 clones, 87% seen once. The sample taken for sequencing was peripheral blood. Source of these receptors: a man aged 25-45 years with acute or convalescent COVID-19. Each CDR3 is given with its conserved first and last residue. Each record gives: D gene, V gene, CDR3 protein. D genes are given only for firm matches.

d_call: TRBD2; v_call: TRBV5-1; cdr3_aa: CASSPLTSGSYNEQFF
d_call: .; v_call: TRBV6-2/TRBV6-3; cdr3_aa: CASSPVPGSGQPQHF
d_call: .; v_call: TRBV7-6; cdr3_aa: CASSLDSKTINEQFF
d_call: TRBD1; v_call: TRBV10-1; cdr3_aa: CASSASDDRDTEAFF
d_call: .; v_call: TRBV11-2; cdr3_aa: CASSLESGFDEQFF
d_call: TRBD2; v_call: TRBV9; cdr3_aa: CASSVGSGSVKQYF
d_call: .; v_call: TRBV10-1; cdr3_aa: CASSERNEQFF
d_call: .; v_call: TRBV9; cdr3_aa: CASSVAGATGELFF
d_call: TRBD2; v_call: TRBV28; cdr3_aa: CASSPPGLAGLWEETQYF
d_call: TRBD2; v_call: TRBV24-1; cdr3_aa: CATSAGLATNEQFF
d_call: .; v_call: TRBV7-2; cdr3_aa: CASSLVGTPHEQYF
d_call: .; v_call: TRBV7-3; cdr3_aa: CASSLGSGNEQFF
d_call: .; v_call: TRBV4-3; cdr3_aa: CASSQDDHYREPYEQYF
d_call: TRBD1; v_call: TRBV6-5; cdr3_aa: CASKGTGYTEAFF
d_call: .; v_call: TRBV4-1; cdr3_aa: CASSQKQDGIEQYF